The 17 T cell receptor beta chains in this list originate from one sample, sequenced in a study of T cell responses to AZD1222 COVID-19 vaccine. Sequencing was performed with immunoSEQ multiplex PCR; in TCRdb, only in-frame clones are kept and a portion is missing. The table has some 150,000 clones, about 92% seen once; the top ten hold 1.5% to 2%. Material: peripheral blood, obtained on day 0 of AZD1222 vaccination. These receptors all come from an adult in good health.

This chain uses TRBV15 with TRBJ1-2; the D gene is possibly TRBD1 (6 bases). CDR3 size: 15 residues. The ends were cut back, 1 base at V and 4 bases at J, with 13 bases in the middle. CDR1 and CDR2 from the germline V gene are LNHNV and YYDKDF (reference sequence). CDR3 in amino acids: CATSRVYRDSYGYTF. Here the CDR3 DNA reads TGTGCCACCAGCAGAGTCTACAGGGATAGCTATGGCTACACCTTC.

This sequence joins TRBV7-2 and TRBJ2-1; TRBD2 is a possible D gene (5 bases). V was clipped by 8 bases and J by 8 bases, with 19 bases between them. The CDR3 consists of 14 residues. Germline CDR1 reads SGHTA; CDR2 reads FQGNSA. The CDR3 DNA reads TGTGCCAGCGGGGTAGACTATGGCAATGATGAGCAGTTCTTC. It is translated as CASGVDYGNDEQFF.

CDR3 in DNA: TGTGCCAGCAGTCAACGGCAGGGAGGCTATGGCTACACCTTC. It yields the protein CASSQRQGGYGYTF. This chain uses TRBV6-6 with TRBJ1-2; a weak D match, TRBD1 (5 bases). The length of the CDR3 is 14 residues. Germline lookup yields CDR1 MNHNY and CDR2 SVGAGI (reference sequence). V was trimmed by 5 bases and J by 4 bases, leaving 14 bases between them.

The chain combines TRBV19 with TRBJ1-5; no definite D call. The germline CDR1 and CDR2 sequences are LNHDA and SQIVND (reference sequence). V was shortened by 6 bases and J by 3 bases, with 9 bases between the two germline ends. The CDR3 consists of 13 residues. In DNA, the CDR3 is TGTGCCAGTAGCCAGGACGCCAATCAGCCCCAGCATTTT. Its translation: CASSQDANQPQHF.

The genes are TRBV10-3 and TRBJ2-1; TRBD1 agrees at 11 bases. With V trimmed by 10 bases and J by 8 bases, 7 bases remained unmatched. Germline CDR1 and CDR2: ENHRY and SYGVKD. This CDR3 is 13 amino acids long. The CDR3 here is CATGTGGRDEQFF. The CDR3 DNA is TGTGCCACTGGGACAGGGGGGAGGGATGAGCAGTTCTTC.

The chain uses TRBV6-6 and TRBJ1-4, with TRBD1 identical over 8 bases. J lost 8 bases, V lost 6 bases, and 8 bases had no gene match. CDR3 size: 14 residues. Germline assignment: CDR1 MNHNY and CDR2 SVGAGI (reference sequence). CDR3 in amino acids: CASSPDRVGEKLFF. For the CDR3, the DNA is TGTGCCAGCAGCCCGGACAGGGTTGGCGAAAAACTGTTTTTT.

The V call is TRBV11-3, the J call TRBJ2-2; the D gene is possibly TRBD2 (6 bases). Trimming took 5 bases from V and 6 from J, leaving 19 bases between them. CDR1 is SGHNT, CDR2 YENEEA, per germline. The CDR3 is 16 residues long. The CDR3 here is CASSLSLGGEAGELFF. Here the CDR3 DNA reads TGTGCCAGCAGCCTCAGTCTGGGCGGGGAGGCCGGGGAGCTGTTTTTT.

This chain joins TRBV5-1 and TRBJ1-3, with D possibly matching TRBD1 (6 bases). V lost 1 base, J lost 0 bases, and 11 bases lay in between. The germline CDR1 and CDR2 sequences are SGHRS and YFSETQ. This CDR3 has 16 amino acids. The DNA for the CDR3 is TGCGCCAGCAGCTTGTCAGGGGCCGTCTCTGGAAACACCATATATTTT. Translation gives CASSLSGAVSGNTIYF.

The chain's CDR3 is CASRRTGPRTEAFF. The DNA for the CDR3 is TGTGCCAGCAGGAGGACAGGCCCGCGCACTGAAGCTTTCTTT. The rearrangement uses TRBV9 and TRBJ1-1; 7 bases align to TRBD1. The CDR3 is 14 amino acids. CDR1 and CDR2 from the germline V gene are SGDLS and YYNGEE. With V trimmed by 5 bases and J by 4 bases, 8 bases remained unmatched.

The chain is built from TRBV6-5 and TRBJ2-7; 9 bases are a match to TRBD1. Germline CDR1 is MNHEY and CDR2 is SVGAGI. V lost 7 bases, J lost 0 bases, and 4 bases stayed unmatched. CDR3 length equals 14 residues. The CDR3 is CASKRQGGSYEQYF. CDR3 nucleotide sequence: TGTGCCAGCAAGAGACAGGGGGGCTCCTACGAGCAGTACTTC.

The CDR3 DNA reads as TGTGCCAGTAGTATTGGACTAGCTGATACGCAGTATTTT. Translated: CASSIGLADTQYF. This chain uses TRBV19 with TRBJ2-3; 8 bases agree with TRBD2. The CDR3 covers 13 residues. Germline V gene lookup returns CDR1 LNHDA and CDR2 SQIVND (reference sequence). Trimming cost V 3 bases and J 6 bases; bases outside gene matches: 2.

This clone has only a few counts. Other nucleotide sequences in the sample specify the same CDR3. The V and J genes are TRBV2 and TRBJ2-7; the D call may be TRBD1 or TRBD2 (5 bases each). Germline V lookup: CDR1 SNHLY, CDR2 FYNNEI. Trimming left V 4 bases short and J 6 bases short, with 10 bases between. The CDR3 sequence is 12 residues long. The CDR3 region has the DNA TGTGCCAGCAGTGTTTCAGGGAGCGAGCAGTACTTC. Encoded protein: CASSVSGSEQYF.

The sample holds a few counts of this clone. The rearrangement uses TRBV5-1 and TRBJ2-1, with 7 positions matching TRBD2. Trimming removed 4 bases from V and 5 bases from J; junction bases left unmatched: 15. The CDR3 extends over 17 amino acids. Germline V gene data show CDR1 as SGHRS and CDR2 as YFSETQ. The CDR3 DNA is TGCGCCAGCAGCCTTGGGAGTCGGGGACGGGGGGACAATGAGCAGTTCTTC. Its translation is CASSLGSRGRGDNEQFF. The full variable domain, rest sourced from reference TRBV5-1 and TRBJ2-1, is KAGVTQTPRYLIKTRGQQVTLSCSPISGHRSVSWYQQTPGQGLQFLFEYFSETQRNKGNFPGRFSGRQFSNSRSEMNVSTLELGDSALYLCASSLGSRGRGDNEQFFGPGTRLTVL.

This clone was seen a handful of times. Here the CDR3 reads CASSPRQTGELFF. CDR3 nucleotide sequence: TGTGCCAGCAGTCCCCGACAGACCGGGGAGCTGTTTTTT. V gene TRBV28 combines with J gene TRBJ2-2; D possibly corresponds to TRBD1 (5 bases). Per germline, CDR1 MDHEN and CDR2 SYDVKM. CDR3 size: 13 residues. The V end lost 5 bases, the J end lost 5 bases, and 9 bases lay between the germline ends.

The chain combines TRBV14 with TRBJ1-6; a weak D match, TRBD1 (6 bases). V was trimmed by 3 bases and J by 11 bases, leaving 11 bases between them. CDR3 length: 13 residues. Germline V CDR1 and CDR2: SGHDN, FVKESK. In nucleotides, the CDR3 is TGTGCCAGCAGCCAGCAGGGGACGGCACCCCTCCACTTT. It yields the protein CASSQQGTAPLHF.

A remark on this clone: This specimen includes other DNA sequences encoding the same CDR3. This chain uses TRBV7-9 with TRBJ2-5; no reliable D call. V was trimmed by 5 bases and J by 4 bases, leaving 5 bases between them. Germline values: CDR1 SEHNR, CDR2 FQNEAQ (reference sequence). This CDR3 comprises 11 residues. The DNA for the CDR3 is TGTGCCAGCAGCCCCGGAGAGACCCAGTACTTC. Translated, it gives CASSPGETQYF.

The chain links TRBV5-4 to TRBJ2-1; D remains unclear. This CDR3 is 12 amino acids long. Trimming took off 0 bases at V and 9 bases at J, with 7 bases between the two ends. From germline, CDR1 is SGHNT and CDR2 YYREEE (reference sequence). In DNA, the CDR3 is TGTGCCAGCAGCTTGGTCCTTCTTGAGCAGTTCTTC. Protein sequence: CASSLVLLEQFF.